Below, one TCR beta chain is given with its context. The CDR3 consists of 14 residues. Germline assignment: CDR1 LNHNV and CDR2 YYDKDF (reference sequence). The V end was cut by 7 bases, the J end by 0 bases, with 13 bases between. This specimen belongs to a study of blood T cell repertoires in COVID-19. Study overall: T cells, B-cell-depleted T cells, or PBMCs provided the cDNA or gDNA that served as material.

Only in-frame clones appear in the TCRdb table, and some are missing; sequencing was by immunoSEQ multiplex PCR. The sample gives 60,000 to 65,000 clones, 75% to 85% of which show up once; around 30% is in the top ten. The rearrangement links TRBV15 to TRBJ2-7; tentatively, D is TRBD1 (6 bases). Sequencing was performed on peripheral blood. The source is a human donor in a cohort sampled during active COVID-19. The DNA of the CDR3 is TGTGCCACCACAGACAGGCCCAACTCCTACGAGCAGTACTTC. The encoded protein is CATTDRPNSYEQYF.